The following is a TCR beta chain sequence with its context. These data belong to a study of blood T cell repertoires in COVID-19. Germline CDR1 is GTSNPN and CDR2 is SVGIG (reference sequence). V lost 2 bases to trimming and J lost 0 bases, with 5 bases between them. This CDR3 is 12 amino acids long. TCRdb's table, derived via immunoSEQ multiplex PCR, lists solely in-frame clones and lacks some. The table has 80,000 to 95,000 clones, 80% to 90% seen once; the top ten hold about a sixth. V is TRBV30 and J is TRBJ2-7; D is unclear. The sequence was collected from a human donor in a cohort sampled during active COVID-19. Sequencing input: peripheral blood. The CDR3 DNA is TGTGCCTGGAGTTCGGGCTCCTACGAGCAGTACTTC. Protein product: CAWSSGSYEQYF.